One sample yielded the 18 T cell receptor beta chains listed below, sequenced in a study of control samples from healthy donors and cancer patients. TCRdb keeps only in-frame clones here, not all; method: immunoSEQ multiplex PCR. The table shows around 150,000 clones, with about 94% occurring only once. Sequencing was carried out using blood. The receptor source for this set is a middle-aged woman in good health.

In this sample, this clone turned up once. V is TRBV18 and J is TRBJ2-7, with 8 positions matching TRBD2. Germline CDR1 is KGHSH and CDR2 is LQKENI. The CDR3 totals 15 residues. The junction had 10 bases not matched to a gene; V was cut back by 6 bases and J by 3 bases. The CDR3: CASSPVAGGNYEQYF. CDR3 DNA sequence: TGTGCCAGCTCCCCGGTCGCGGGGGGTAACTACGAGCAGTACTTC.

The CDR3 DNA reads TGTGCCAGCAGGGGGGGGACTAGCGGTAATCCCTACGAGCAGTACTTC. Amino acids: CASRGGTSGNPYEQYF. The V call is TRBV25-1, the J call TRBJ2-7; 11 positions agree with TRBD2. This CDR3 spans 16 amino acids. Germline trimming cut 6 bases from V and 2 bases from J; bases unmatched to any gene: 9. The germline CDR1 and CDR2 sequences are MGHDK and SYGVNS.

The chain is built from TRBV6-5 and TRBJ1-1, with D tentatively TRBD1 (6 bases). Germline V gives CDR1 MNHEY, CDR2 SVGAGI. The V end was cut by 9 bases, the J end by 5 bases, with 16 bases between. CDR3 length equals 13 residues. CDR3 amino acids: CASTPDRRTEAFF. CDR3 bases: TGTGCCAGTACGCCGGACAGAAGGACTGAAGCTTTCTTT.

CDR3 nucleotide sequence: TGTGCCAGCAGTTACTCCGGGGAAGCTAACTATGGCTACACCTTC. This gives the protein CASSYSGEANYGYTF. The chain employs TRBV6-2 or TRBV6-3 and TRBJ1-2; D unclear. CDR1 and CDR2 from the germline V gene are MNHEY and SVGEGT. CDR3 size: 15 residues. V lost 0 bases, J lost 0 bases, and 8 bases lay in between.

This chain joins TRBV6-2 or TRBV6-3 and TRBJ1-5; D unclear. Looked up from germline, CDR1 is MNHEY and CDR2 is SVGEGT. Trimming left V 5 bases short and J 2 bases short, with 13 bases between. The CDR3 covers 15 residues. In nucleotides, the CDR3 is TGTGCCAGCAGTGGTAGGACGCCTCGCAATCAGCCCCAGCATTTT. It yields the protein CASSGRTPRNQPQHF.

The chain joins TRBV20-1 to TRBJ1-1, with no clear D. V lost 3 bases and J 1 base, leaving 15 bases between the germline ends. This CDR3 has 15 amino acids. From germline, CDR1 is DFQATT and CDR2 SNEGSKA (reference sequence). In DNA, the CDR3 is TGCAGTGCTAGTAAAGTTCCCGGGTCGAACACTGAAGCTTTCTTT. Its translation is CSASKVPGSNTEAFF.

V and J are TRBV7-6 and TRBJ1-1; tentative D call: TRBD1 (5 bases). Trimming took off 8 bases at V and 6 bases at J, with 7 bases between the two ends. From germline, CDR1 is SGHVS and CDR2 FNYEAQ. There are 10 residues in the CDR3. The CDR3 loop is CASGGAEAFF. Here the CDR3 DNA reads TGTGCCAGCGGGGGTGCTGAAGCTTTCTTT.

V is TRBV19 and J is TRBJ2-1; 7 bases match TRBD1. J was trimmed by 3 bases and V by 2 bases; bases with no gene match: 10. Per germline, CDR1 LNHDA and CDR2 SQIVND (reference sequence). The CDR3 consists of 17 residues. The CDR3 here is CASSIIQGSSSYNEQFF. CDR3 DNA: TGTGCCAGTAGTATAATACAGGGGTCCTCCAGCTACAATGAGCAGTTCTTC.

The chain links TRBV6-2 or TRBV6-3 to TRBJ1-1, with 9 bases identical to TRBD1. Per the germline V gene, CDR1 is MNHEY and CDR2 is SVGEGT. Losses at the gene ends were 6 bases for V and 5 bases for J; bases not matched to a gene: 10. The length of the CDR3 is 15 residues. The DNA for the CDR3 is TGTGCCAGCAGCCGGACAGGGGCAGTGGGGACTGAAGCTTTCTTT. Translating it yields CASSRTGAVGTEAFF.

The chain is built from TRBV19 and TRBJ2-7; 7 nucleotides agree with TRBD1. J gave up 7 bases and V 5 bases, and 11 bases lay outside the gene matches. Germline V lookup: CDR1 LNHDA, CDR2 SQIVND (reference sequence). This CDR3 spans 14 amino acids. The CDR3: CASSPMRQGWEQYF. CDR3 coding DNA: TGTGCCAGTAGTCCCATGAGACAGGGCTGGGAGCAGTACTTC.

The CDR3 here is CASSQALGTGSYEQYF. CDR3 nucleotide sequence: TGCGCCAGCAGCCAAGCTCTCGGGACGGGATCCTACGAGCAGTACTTC. The chain combines TRBV4-3 with TRBJ2-7; the D gene could be TRBD1 or TRBD2 (5 bases each). Trimming pared 1 base from V and 1 base from J, leaving 14 bases between. There are 16 residues in the CDR3. CDR1 and CDR2 (germline): LGHNA, YSLEER.

The chain links TRBV5-1 to TRBJ2-3; 10 bases match TRBD1. The CDR3 has 16 residues. From germline, CDR1 is SGHRS and CDR2 YFSETQ. V lost 2 bases and J lost 1; bases outside the gene matches: 4. CDR3 amino acids: CASSLTGQGGTDTQYF. Here the CDR3 DNA reads TGCGCCAGCAGCTTAACCGGACAGGGGGGCACAGATACGCAGTATTTT. The whole variable domain, filled in from reference TRBV5-1 and TRBJ2-3, reads KAGVTQTPRYLIKTRGQQVTLSCSPISGHRSVSWYQQTPGQGLQFLFEYFSETQRNKGNFPGRFSGRQFSNSRSEMNVSTLELGDSALYLCASSLTGQGGTDTQYFGPGTRLTVL.

This sequence joins TRBV7-2 and TRBJ2-5; TRBD1 might be the D (5 bases). The CDR3 contains 14 residues. Trimming removed 5 bases from V and 5 bases from J, with 15 bases in between. Germline V gene lookup returns CDR1 SGHTA and CDR2 FQGNSA. CDR3 sequence (DNA): TGTGCCAGCAGCGAGAGGACGGCAGGGGAGACCCAGTACTTC. Its translation is CASSERTAGETQYF.

The V call is TRBV5-1, the J call TRBJ2-7, with D maybe TRBD1 (5 bases). Trimming cost V 1 base and J 3 bases, with 20 bases left between them. Germline-derived CDR1 and CDR2 are SGHRS and YFSETQ. The CDR3 consists of 17 residues. CDR3 sequence (DNA): TGCGCCAGCAGCTTGTCCCAGGGCCCGACGACCCTCTACGAGCAGTACTTC. Amino acids: CASSLSQGPTTLYEQYF.

The chain carries TRBV6-2 or TRBV6-3 and TRBJ1-1; D might be TRBD1 (5 bases). This CDR3 has 12 amino acids. V lost 4 bases and J lost 12, with 15 bases in between. From germline, CDR1 is MNHEY and CDR2 SVGEGT. Here the CDR3 reads CASSSTGGGTFF. CDR3 nucleotides: TGTGCCAGCAGTTCTACAGGAGGCGGGACTTTCTTT.

This chain uses TRBV5-8 with TRBJ1-1, with unresolved D. The CDR3 runs to 14 residues. The V end lost 3 bases, the J end lost 1 base, and 10 bases lay between the germline ends. The germline gives CDR1 SGHTS, CDR2 YDEGEE. CDR3 sequence reads: CASSSRVRNTEAFF. CDR3 nucleotides: TGTGCCAGCAGCTCGAGGGTTAGGAACACTGAAGCTTTCTTT. Full variable domain (rest looked up from reference TRBV5-8 and TRBJ1-1): EAGVTQSPTHLIKTRGQQATLRCSPISGHTSVYWYQQALGLGLQFLLWYDEGEERNRGNFPPRFSGRQFPNYSSELNVNALELEDSALYLCASSSRVRNTEAFFGQGTRLTVV.

This clone has a handful of counts. The V gene is TRBV5-4, the J gene TRBJ2-2; weak D call: TRBD2 (5 bases). Germline V gene lookup returns CDR1 SGHNT and CDR2 YYREEE (reference sequence). This CDR3 is built from 15 residues. The V and J ends lost 3 bases and 1 base respectively, with 10 bases between them. CDR3 DNA: TGTGCCAGCAGCTCTCGACGGGGGAACACCGGGGAGCTGTTTTTT. Encoded protein: CASSSRRGNTGELFF.

The V gene is TRBV4-1, the J gene TRBJ2-7, with TRBD1 matching over 9 bases. The CDR3 covers 15 residues. Germline values: CDR1 MGHRA, CDR2 YSYEKL. The trim removed 4 bases at V and 3 bases at J, leaving 7 bases unmatched. For the CDR3, the DNA is TGCGCCAGCAGCCGAATGGGACAGGGTTTCTACGAGCAGTACTTC. It specifies CASSRMGQGFYEQYF.